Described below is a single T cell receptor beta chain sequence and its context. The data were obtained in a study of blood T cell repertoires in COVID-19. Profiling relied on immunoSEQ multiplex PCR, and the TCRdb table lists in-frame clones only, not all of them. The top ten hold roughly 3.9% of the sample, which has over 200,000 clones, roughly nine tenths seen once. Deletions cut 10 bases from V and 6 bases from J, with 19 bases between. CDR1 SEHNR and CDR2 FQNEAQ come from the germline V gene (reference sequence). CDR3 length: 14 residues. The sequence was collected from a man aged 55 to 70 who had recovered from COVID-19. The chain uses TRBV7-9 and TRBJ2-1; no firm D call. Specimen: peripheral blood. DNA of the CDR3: TGTGCCATCTCCCTTGACGTTGGGCCCAATGAGCAGTTCTTC. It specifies CAISLDVGPNEQFF.